This TCR beta chain was recorded in a study of blood T cells in healthy people across ages. This clonotype showed up just a few times. The authors ran a second PCR of about 6 to 12 cycles using a sample-barcoded 5' primer and a J-beta primer mix. TCRdb fed the 5' RACE reads into MiXCR, producing one record per CDR3 protein. Of 1.5 million to 2 million distinct CDR3 sequences listed, 40% to 55% are singletons. The CDR3 is 14 amino acids. After removal of 2 bases from V and 5 bases from J, the junction contained 6 bases not matched to a gene. Germline V gene data show CDR1 as MNHEY and CDR2 as SVGEGT. The specimen sequenced was blood. The chain is built from TRBV6-2 or TRBV6-3 and TRBJ2-7, with TRBD1 matching over 7 bases. This TCR was sampled from a woman in her thirties or forties in good health. CDR3 in amino acids: CASSYDRVRDEQYF. Here the CDR3 DNA reads TGTGCCAGCAGTTACGACAGGGTAAGGGACGAGCAGTACTTC.